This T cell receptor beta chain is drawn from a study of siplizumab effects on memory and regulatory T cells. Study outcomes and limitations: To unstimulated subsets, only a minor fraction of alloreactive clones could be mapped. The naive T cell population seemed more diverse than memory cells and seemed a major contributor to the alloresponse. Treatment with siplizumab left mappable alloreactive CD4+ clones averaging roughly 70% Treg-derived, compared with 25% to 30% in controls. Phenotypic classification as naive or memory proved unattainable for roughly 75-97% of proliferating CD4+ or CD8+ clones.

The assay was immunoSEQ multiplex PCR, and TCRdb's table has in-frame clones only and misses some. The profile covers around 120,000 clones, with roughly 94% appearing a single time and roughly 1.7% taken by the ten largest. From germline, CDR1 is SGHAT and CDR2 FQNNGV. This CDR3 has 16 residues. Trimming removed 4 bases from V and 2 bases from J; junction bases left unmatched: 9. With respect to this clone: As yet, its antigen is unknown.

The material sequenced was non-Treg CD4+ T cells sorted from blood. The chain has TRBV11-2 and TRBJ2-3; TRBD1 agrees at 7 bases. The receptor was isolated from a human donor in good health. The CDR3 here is CASSSIRGTATDTQYF. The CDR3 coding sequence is TGTGCCAGCAGCTCCATAAGGGGGACAGCCACAGATACGCAGTATTTT.